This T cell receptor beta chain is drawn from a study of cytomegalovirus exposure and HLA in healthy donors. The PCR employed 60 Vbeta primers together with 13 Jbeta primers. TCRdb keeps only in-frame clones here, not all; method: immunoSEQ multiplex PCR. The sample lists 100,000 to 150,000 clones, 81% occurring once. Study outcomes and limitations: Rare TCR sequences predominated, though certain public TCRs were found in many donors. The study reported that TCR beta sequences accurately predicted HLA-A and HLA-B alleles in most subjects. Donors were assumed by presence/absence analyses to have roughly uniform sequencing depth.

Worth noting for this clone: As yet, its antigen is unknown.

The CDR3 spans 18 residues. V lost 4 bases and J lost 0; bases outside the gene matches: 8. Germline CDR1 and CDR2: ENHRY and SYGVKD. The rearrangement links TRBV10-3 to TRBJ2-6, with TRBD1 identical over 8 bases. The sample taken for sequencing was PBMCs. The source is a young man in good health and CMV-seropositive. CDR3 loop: CAISGTWTGRSGANVLTF. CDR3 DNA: TGTGCCATCAGTGGCACTTGGACAGGGCGCTCTGGGGCCAACGTCCTGACTTTC.